The 20 T cell receptor beta chains below were found in one sample sequenced in a study of blood T cells in healthy people across ages. Using a J-beta primer mix together with a sample-barcoded 5' primer, a second PCR was run for roughly 7 to 11 cycles. TCRdb recomputed calls from the 5' RACE reads with MiXCR, one row per CDR3 protein. The profile shows approximately 800,000 distinct CDR3 sequences, about a quarter of them singletons. These data were likewise used in another study, on T cells of mothers and their children.

The sample comprised blood. The source of these receptors is a boy between 5 and 17 years old in good health.

This clonotype was counted between two and nine times. V is TRBV7-9 and J is TRBJ2-5; 10 bases match TRBD2. The CDR3 consists of 13 residues. The V and J ends lost 10 bases and 3 bases, in that order; junction bases with no gene match: 5. CDR1 is SEHNR and CDR2 is FQNEAQ in the germline V gene (reference sequence). CDR3 bases: TGTGCCAACAACCTAGCGGGGGAAGAGACCCAGTACTTC. As protein: CANNLAGEETQYF.

The sample holds a few counts of this clonotype. This sequence joins TRBV29-1 and TRBJ2-5; possibly TRBD1 or TRBD2 for D (5 bases each). CDR3 length equals 13 residues. Per germline, CDR1 SQVTM and CDR2 ANQGSEA. V lost 4 bases and J 4 bases, leaving 13 bases between the germline ends. CDR3 in DNA: TGCAGCGTTGGGGGCGGAGGACTAGAGACCCAGTACTTC. This codes for CSVGGGGLETQYF.

This chain joins TRBV5-5 and TRBJ1-4, with 8 bases identical to TRBD1. Trimming at V came to 4 bases and at J to 8 bases, leaving 10 bases not matched to a gene. The germline V gene has CDR1 SGHKS and CDR2 YYEKEE (reference sequence). The CDR3 contains 15 residues. The chain's CDR3 is CASSLQGASREKLFF. Written as DNA, the CDR3 is TGTGCCAGCAGCCTTCAGGGGGCATCCCGAGAAAAACTGTTTTTT.

The chain is built from TRBV12-3 or TRBV12-4 and TRBJ2-5, with unresolved D. The CDR3 runs to 14 residues. With 2 bases removed from V and 1 base from J, the gap between germline ends came to 8 bases. The CDR3 is CASSLFGSQETQYF. CDR3 DNA: TGTGCCAGCAGTTTATTCGGCTCCCAAGAGACCCAGTACTTC.

This clonotype showed up many times. This chain joins TRBV9 and TRBJ2-1, with no clear D. The length of the CDR3 is 10 residues. V was trimmed by 3 bases and J by 6 bases, leaving 1 base between them. CDR1 is SGDLS, CDR2 YYNGEE, per germline. DNA of the CDR3: TGTGCCAGCAGCGGCAATGAGCAGTTCTTC. This encodes CASSGNEQFF.

The chain is built from TRBV20-1 and TRBJ1-4; weak D call: TRBD1 (5 bases). The CDR3 sequence is 11 residues long. V was cut by 8 bases and J by 12 bases, with 16 bases left in between. Germline V gene sequence: CDR1 DFQATT, CDR2 SNEGSKA (reference sequence). The CDR3 is CSTVQGRELFF. The CDR3 DNA reads as TGCAGTACGGTTCAGGGAAGGGAACTGTTTTTT.

The chain couples TRBV6-5 to TRBJ2-6; no firm D call. The CDR3 is 9 residues long. With 9 bases removed from V and 11 bases from J, the gap between germline ends came to 5 bases. CDR1 is MNHEY, CDR2 SVGAGI, per germline. CDR3 DNA: TGTGCCAGGGGCCACGTCCTGACTTTC. It encodes CARGHVLTF.

This clonotype showed up just a few times. This chain joins TRBV15 and TRBJ1-4, with no clear D. The CDR3 is 12 residues long. Germline assignment: CDR1 LNHNV and CDR2 YYDKDF (reference sequence). V dropped 1 base and J dropped 8 bases, with 5 bases sitting between them. The CDR3 reads CATSRGDEKLFF. Here the CDR3 DNA reads TGTGCCACCAGCAGAGGTGACGAAAAACTGTTTTTT.

V usage is TRBV7-2 and J usage is TRBJ1-1, with D uncertain. Looked up from germline, CDR1 is SGHTA and CDR2 is FQGNSA. The germline V and J ends were trimmed by 2 bases and 2 bases, with 9 bases remaining between them. The CDR3 has 14 amino acids. CDR3 protein: CASSLKFRNTEAFF. The CDR3 DNA is TGTGCCAGCAGCTTAAAATTCAGAAACACTGAAGCTTTCTTT.

V gene TRBV10-3 combines with J gene TRBJ2-5; 10 bases align to TRBD1. Germline CDR1 and CDR2: ENHRY and SYGVKD. With 5 bases clipped from V and 4 bases from J, the junction kept 7 bases outside the gene matches. This CDR3 has 15 residues. CDR3 region: CAISPGTGVGETQYF. CDR3 DNA: TGTGCCATCAGTCCCGGGACAGGGGTGGGAGAGACCCAGTACTTC.

This clonotype has just a few counts. The chain carries TRBV18 and TRBJ2-1, with 9 bases fitting TRBD1. This CDR3 is 16 amino acids long. V was pared by 3 bases and J by 0 bases, with 3 bases of the junction left unmatched. Germline V gives CDR1 KGHSH, CDR2 LQKENI. The CDR3 protein is CASSPDRGGSYNEQFF. Written as DNA, the CDR3 is TGTGCCAGCTCACCGGACAGGGGAGGCTCCTACAATGAGCAGTTCTTC.

This clonotype was counted between two and nine times. The chain uses TRBV11-2 and TRBJ2-7, with TRBD1 matching over 12 bases. Germline CDR1 is SGHAT and CDR2 is FQNNGV. The J segment lost 6 bases and the V segment lost 5 bases, leaving 8 bases of the junction unmatched. This CDR3 has 15 residues. This CDR3 is CASSHPRDRGREQYF. The DNA for the CDR3 is TGTGCCAGCAGCCATCCAAGGGACAGGGGGCGCGAGCAGTACTTC. Combining the CDR3 with reference TRBV11-2 and TRBJ2-7 gives the whole variable domain EAGVAQSPRYKIIEKRQSVAFWCNPISGHATLYWYQQILGQGPKLLIQFQNNGVVDDSQLPKDRFSAERLKGVDSTLKIQPAKLEDSAVYLCASSHPRDRGREQYFGPGTRLTVT.

The chain recombines TRBV12-3 or TRBV12-4 with TRBJ1-2; D gene unclear. The CDR3 totals 16 residues. Trimming removed 1 base at V and 3 bases at J, with 15 bases between. The CDR3 region is CASSLEVQLPHYGYTF. CDR3 DNA sequence: TGTGCCAGCAGTTTAGAGGTACAGCTTCCACACTATGGCTACACCTTC.

The CDR3 nucleotides read TGTGCCAGCAGACTGACAGGGGGGAACACCGGGGAGCTGTTTTTT. Protein: CASRLTGGNTGELFF. The chain employs TRBV6-2 or TRBV6-3 and TRBJ2-2; 9 bases fit TRBD1. The CDR3 sequence is 15 residues long. In germline, CDR1 is MNHEY, CDR2 SVGEGT. Trimming took 6 bases from V and 1 from J; bases not matched to a gene: 3.

The chain links TRBV7-2 to TRBJ2-2, with unresolved D. Germline CDR1 reads SGHTA; CDR2 reads FQGNSA. Deletions cut 2 bases from V and 0 bases from J, with 19 bases between. This CDR3 has 19 amino acids. CDR3 nucleotide sequence: TGTGCCAGCAGCTTATGGGTTTTGGGTGCTTTACCGAACACCGGGGAGCTGTTTTTT. Encoded protein: CASSLWVLGALPNTGELFF.

The chain uses TRBV5-6 and TRBJ2-7; D may be TRBD1 (6 bases). Germline CDR1 and CDR2: SGHDT and YYEEEE. Trimming shortened V by 6 bases and J by 2 bases, and 12 bases separated the two germline ends. The CDR3 is 13 amino acids. The CDR3 DNA is TGTGCCAGCACCCTTGGGGGCACCTACGAGCAGTACTTC. Protein product: CASTLGGTYEQYF.

The chain couples TRBV20-1 to TRBJ1-5, with 7 bases that match TRBD1. This CDR3 is 15 amino acids long. CDR1 is DFQATT and CDR2 is SNEGSKA in the germline V gene (reference sequence). J gave up 6 bases and V 0 bases, and 8 bases lay outside the gene matches. For the CDR3, the DNA is TGCAGTGCTAGAGATTCACGGTCAGGGGGTCAGCCCCAGCATTTT. As protein: CSARDSRSGGQPQHF.

This clonotype showed up just a few times. This rearrangement joins TRBV30 to TRBJ1-2, with D possibly matching TRBD1 (5 bases). Germline V CDR1 and CDR2: GTSNPN, SVGIG (reference sequence). The CDR3 runs to 14 residues. The CDR3 reads CGCPPSTGNYGYTF. As DNA, the CDR3 is TGTGGCTGCCCCCCTTCCACAGGAAACTATGGCTACACCTTC. Based on the CDR3 plus reference TRBV30 and TRBJ1-2, the full variable domain is SQTIHQWPATLVQPVGSPLSLECTVEGTSNPNLYWYRQAAGRGLQLLFYSVGIGQISSEVPQNLSASRPQDRQFILSSKKLLLSDSGFYLCGCPPSTGNYGYTFGSGTRLTVV.

This chain connects TRBV5-1 to TRBJ2-7; TRBD2 agrees at 9 bases. CDR1 and CDR2 from the germline V gene are SGHRS and YFSETQ. The CDR3 loop spans 15 amino acids. After removal of 0 bases from V and 4 bases from J, the junction contained 5 bases not matched to a gene. CDR3 nucleotide sequence: TGCGCCAGCAGCTTGGCCAGCGGGGGGAATTACGAGCAGTACTTC. Translation gives CASSLASGGNYEQYF.

This chain connects TRBV20-1 to TRBJ2-1; 10 positions agree with TRBD2. The CDR3 covers 16 residues. After removal of 1 base from V and 10 bases from J, the junction contained 13 bases not matched to a gene. In germline, CDR1 is DFQATT, CDR2 SNEGSKA (reference sequence). For the CDR3, the DNA is TGCAGTGCTAGAGTCAGCGGGGGGGCCTCTTTTGAAGAGCAGTTCTTC. This gives the protein CSARVSGGASFEEQFF.